Included here is one T cell receptor beta chain sequence, with context. The method was immunoSEQ multiplex PCR; TCRdb's version includes in-frame clones alone and lacks a portion of them. Counted here are 110,000 to 150,000 clones, around 80% occurring once; the ten biggest clones make up 6%. Germline lookup yields CDR1 MNHEY and CDR2 SMNVEV (reference sequence). This CDR3 spans 14 amino acids. Trimming removed 4 bases at V and 4 bases at J, with 13 bases between. These data originate in a study of blood T cell repertoires in COVID-19. Living in about two dozen US areas, the participants were between roughly 18 and 90 years of age. Categorization into cohorts depended on clinical history that participants reported. Two negative PCRs, clearance, or symptom resolution characterized the recovered Cohort 3 donors.

This chain uses TRBV27 with TRBJ1-2; TRBD1 might be the D (5 bases). The TCR sequence derives from a woman in her fifties or sixties who had recovered from COVID-19. What was sequenced was PBMCs or T cells enriched from blood (not recorded which). The CDR3 region is CASSSSQESYGYTF. DNA for the CDR3: TGTGCCAGCAGTTCCTCACAGGAGTCCTATGGCTACACCTTC.